The 29 T cell receptor beta chains reported below all come from one sample, sequenced in a study of T cell responses to AZD1222 COVID-19 vaccine. Clones were sequenced by immunoSEQ multiplex PCR, and TCRdb holds only the in-frame ones, with some missing. There are 95,000 to 100,000 clones in the sample; about 90% occur only once, and approximately 16% lies in the top ten. The sequenced sample was peripheral blood, obtained 28 days after the second AZD1222 dose. The source of these receptors is an adult who received the AZD1222 COVID-19 vaccine.

This chain joins TRBV19 and TRBJ1-3; 8 bases match TRBD1. J was trimmed by 1 base and V by 5 bases; bases with no gene match: 4. CDR1 is LNHDA, CDR2 SQIVND, per germline (reference sequence). This CDR3 is 15 amino acids long. CDR3 nucleotides: TGTGCCAGTAGTCCCGGGACAGGATCTGGAAACACCATATATTTT. Its translation: CASSPGTGSGNTIYF. Variable domain in full (rest from reference TRBV19 and TRBJ1-3): DGGITQSPKYLFRKEGQNVTLSCEQNLNHDAMYWYRQDPGQGLRLIYYSQIVNDFQKGDIAEGYSVSREKKESFPLTVTSAQKNPTAFYLCASSPGTGSGNTIYFGEGSWLTVV.

V usage is TRBV6-5 and J usage is TRBJ1-2; D may be TRBD1 (6 bases). CDR1 and CDR2 from the germline V gene are MNHEY and SVGAGI. The CDR3 extends over 13 amino acids. Trimming stripped 7 bases from V and 8 bases from J, with 17 bases between. Written as DNA, the CDR3 is TGTGCCAGCACCATCGGGACAATGAGGGGCTACACCTTC. As protein: CASTIGTMRGYTF.

J is TRBJ1-3 and V is TRBV9, with 9 nucleotides matching TRBD1. The V gene end was trimmed by 2 bases and the J gene end by 4 bases; junction bases not matched to a gene: 4. The CDR3 has 15 amino acids. The germline V gene encodes CDR1 SGDLS and CDR2 YYNGEE. CDR3 sequence reads: CASSVTDRGGNTIYF. In DNA, the CDR3 is TGTGCCAGCAGCGTCACGGACAGGGGAGGAAACACCATATATTTT.

This chain joins TRBV18 and TRBJ1-2; the D gene is possibly TRBD1 (6 bases). Germline CDR1 and CDR2: KGHSH and LQKENI. The germline V and J ends were trimmed by 0 bases and 4 bases, with 15 bases remaining between them. The CDR3 totals 16 residues. In DNA, the CDR3 is TGTGCCAGCTCACCACCGGCGGGGGCCACGGGCTATGGCTACACCTTC. Translation: CASSPPAGATGYGYTF.

The chain has TRBV25-1 and TRBJ2-7, with 7 bases identical to TRBD2. V gave up 3 bases and J gave up 3 bases; unmatched junction bases: 8. This CDR3 has 15 residues. The germline V gene has CDR1 MGHDK and CDR2 SYGVNS. CDR3 bases: TGTGCCAGCAGTGAGCGGCGCGGGAGTGTCTACGAGCAGTACTTC. It is translated as CASSERRGSVYEQYF.

The J gene is TRBJ1-3, the V gene TRBV4-1; D is possibly TRBD1 (6 bases). Germline-derived CDR1 and CDR2 are MGHRA and YSYEKL. The CDR3 has 16 amino acids. V was shortened by 2 bases and J by 1 base, with 12 bases between the two germline ends. The CDR3 region is CASSQTETGSGNTIYF. In nucleotides, the CDR3 is TGCGCCAGCAGCCAAACCGAGACAGGTTCTGGAAACACCATATATTTT.

The chain combines TRBV30 with TRBJ1-2; possibly TRBD1 for D (5 bases). This CDR3 contains 13 residues. The germline V gene has CDR1 GTSNPN and CDR2 SVGIG (reference sequence). The CDR3 DNA reads as TGTGCGTCCCACAGGACCTCTAACTATGGCTACACCTTC. This codes for CASHRTSNYGYTF.

V and J are TRBV20-1 and TRBJ1-1, with unresolved D. V lost 3 bases and J 4 bases, leaving 12 bases between the germline ends. The CDR3 loop spans 13 amino acids. The germline V gene has CDR1 DFQATT and CDR2 SNEGSKA (reference sequence). This CDR3 reads CSASKPGSTEAFF. The CDR3 coding sequence is TGCAGTGCTAGTAAGCCAGGTTCCACTGAAGCTTTCTTT.

The V gene is TRBV24-1, the J gene TRBJ1-2, with D hard to call. This CDR3 contains 14 residues. Trimming cost V 2 bases and J 4 bases, with 10 bases left between them. Germline CDR1 reads KGHDR; CDR2 reads SFDVKD. The CDR3 loop reads CATSDWRTGYGYTF. DNA of the CDR3: TGTGCCACCAGTGATTGGAGGACCGGCTATGGCTACACCTTC.

The V and J genes are TRBV3-1 (or the pseudogene TRBV3-2) and TRBJ2-2, with D unresolved. V shed 4 bases and J shed 1 base, with 7 bases lying between them. Per germline, CDR1 LGHDT and CDR2 YNNKEL (reference sequence). The CDR3 length is 14 residues. The DNA of the CDR3 is TGTGCCAGCAGCCGTGGCAGGAACACCGGGGAGCTGTTTTTT. Translation: CASSRGRNTGELFF.

The chain combines TRBV10-1 with TRBJ2-1; no clear D. This CDR3 region has 13 residues. The ends were cut back, 9 bases at V and 0 bases at J, with 9 bases in the middle. Germline CDR1 WNHNN, CDR2 SYGVQD (reference sequence). The CDR3 loop is CASSRDSYNEQFF. The CDR3 coding sequence is TGCGCCAGTTCTAGAGACTCCTACAATGAGCAGTTCTTC.

The rearrangement uses TRBV27 and TRBJ1-5; no reliable D call. CDR1 and CDR2 (germline): MNHEY, SMNVEV (reference sequence). Trimming took off 8 bases at V and 5 bases at J, with 13 bases between the two ends. The CDR3 totals 13 residues. CDR3 sequence: CASRRYSYQPQHF. The CDR3 region has the DNA TGTGCCAGCCGAAGGTATTCGTATCAGCCCCAGCATTTT.

This chain connects TRBV7-2 to TRBJ2-3; 11 bases map to TRBD2. Germline trimming cut 0 bases from V and 4 bases from J; bases unmatched to any gene: 6. The CDR3 length is 17 residues. CDR1 is SGHTA, CDR2 FQGNSA, per germline. Here the CDR3 DNA reads TGTGCCAGCAGCTTAGCGGCGACTAGCGGGAAAGCAGATACGCAGTATTTT. Translation gives CASSLAATSGKADTQYF.

This rearrangement joins TRBV27 to TRBJ2-3; TRBD1 agrees at 9 bases. The CDR3 is 15 residues long. The ends lost 7 bases at V and 3 bases at J; junction bases unmatched: 8. CDR1 is MNHEY, CDR2 SMNVEV, per germline (reference sequence). DNA for the CDR3: TGTGCCAGCACCTCCGACAGGGGGTGGACAGATACGCAGTATTTT. Translating it yields CASTSDRGWTDTQYF.

This chain links TRBV18 with TRBJ2-7, with 9 nucleotides matching TRBD1. Germline CDR1 is KGHSH and CDR2 is LQKENI. Unmatched junction bases numbered 5, after V lost 3 bases and J lost 2 bases. CDR3 size: 15 residues. CDR3 sequence reads: CASSPRTGVTYEQYF. The CDR3 nucleotides read TGTGCCAGCTCACCCCGGACAGGGGTAACCTACGAGCAGTACTTC.

This clone was detected once. The chain links TRBV6-5 to TRBJ1-4, with 8 bases lining up with TRBD1. Germline values: CDR1 MNHEY, CDR2 SVGAGI. V was clipped by 1 base and J by 7 bases; unmatched bases: 5. This CDR3 is 15 amino acids long. This chain's CDR3 is CASSYLGRGREKLFF. DNA of the CDR3: TGTGCCAGCAGTTACTTGGGCAGGGGGCGTGAAAAACTGTTTTTT.

As DNA, the CDR3 is TGCGCCAGCAGCCGCTCTCATGGGGCTGGGGCCAACGTCCTGACTTTC. Its protein product is CASSRSHGAGANVLTF. The chain employs TRBV4-1 and TRBJ2-6; D call uncertain. The germline V and J ends were trimmed by 4 bases and 2 bases, with 12 bases remaining between them. The germline V gene encodes CDR1 MGHRA and CDR2 YSYEKL. The CDR3 is 16 residues long.

The V gene is TRBV15, the J gene TRBJ1-2; TRBD1 agrees at 9 bases. With 1 base clipped from V and 6 bases from J, the junction kept 3 bases outside the gene matches. Germline V lookup: CDR1 LNHNV, CDR2 YYDKDF (reference sequence). This CDR3 contains 14 residues. The CDR3 nucleotides read TGTGCCACCAGCAGAGGCGGGACAGGGAATGGCTACACCTTC. This codes for CATSRGGTGNGYTF.

By share, this clone ranks as medium-sized (0.01 to 0.1%). The V and J genes are TRBV4-1 and TRBJ1-4, with D unclear. Trimming pared 5 bases from V and 5 bases from J, leaving 6 bases between. CDR3 length: 12 residues. CDR1 MGHRA and CDR2 YSYEKL come from the germline V gene. CDR3 nucleotide sequence: TGCGCCAGCAGCTTATTCAATGAAAAACTGTTTTTT. Translated: CASSLFNEKLFF.

V gene TRBV21-1 combines with J gene TRBJ1-4. TRBV21-1 is a pseudogene locus. The CDR3 spans 17 residues. The CDR3 reads CASSRLGRMGTGEKLFF. Written as DNA, the CDR3 is TGTGCCAGCTCCCGCCTGGGACGGATGGGAACTGGGGAAAAACTGTTTTTT.

The chain links TRBV4-2 to TRBJ1-4, with 7 bases aligning to TRBD1. The CDR3 length is 15 residues. The ends lost 1 base at V and 12 bases at J; junction bases unmatched: 11. Germline CDR1 reads LGHNA; CDR2 reads YNFKEQ. CDR3 loop: CASSQVKGAPEELFF. The CDR3 region has the DNA TGTGCCAGCAGCCAAGTGAAGGGGGCCCCCGAAGAACTGTTTTTT.

This chain uses TRBV7-9 with TRBJ1-4; D is uncertain. CDR3 length equals 12 residues. Germline V gene sequence: CDR1 SEHNR, CDR2 FQNEAQ (reference sequence). With 2 bases removed from V and 5 bases from J, the gap between germline ends came to 3 bases. CDR3 in amino acids: CASSLTNEKLFF. CDR3 bases: TGTGCCAGCAGCTTAACCAATGAAAAACTGTTTTTT.

The chain employs TRBV7-2 and TRBJ1-2, with TRBD1 matching 8 bases. Germline values: CDR1 SGHTA, CDR2 FQGNSA. The CDR3 extends over 14 amino acids. The J segment lost 7 bases and the V segment lost 1 base, leaving 5 bases of the junction unmatched. CDR3 nucleotide sequence: TGTGCCAGCAGCTTAGACAGGGGGAGCGGTGGCTACACCTTC. Its translation is CASSLDRGSGGYTF. The whole variable domain, remainder taken from reference TRBV7-2 and TRBJ1-2, is GAGVSQSPSNKVTEKGKDVELRCDPISGHTALYWYRQSLGQGLEFLIYFQGNSAPDKSGLPSDRFSAERTGGSVSTLTIQRTQQEDSAVYLCASSLDRGSGGYTFGSGTRLTVV.

The rearrangement joins TRBV15 to TRBJ2-7, with no clear D. This CDR3 is 15 amino acids long. Germline V gives CDR1 LNHNV, CDR2 YYDKDF (reference sequence). V gave up 0 bases and J gave up 3 bases, with 12 bases separating them. The CDR3 region has the DNA TGTGCCACCAGCAGAGATCGGGTCACCCTCTACGAGCAGTACTTC. Translating it yields CATSRDRVTLYEQYF.

The chain combines TRBV3-1 (or the pseudogene TRBV3-2) with TRBJ2-7; D may be TRBD2 (5 bases). Germline V gene data show CDR1 as LGHDT and CDR2 as YNNKEL (reference sequence). The CDR3 is 14 amino acids. Trimming pared 5 bases from V and 3 bases from J, leaving 14 bases between. The DNA for the CDR3 is TGTGCCAGCAGCACGCGGGCCAACTACTACGAGCAGTACTTC. This codes for CASSTRANYYEQYF.

This chain joins TRBV6-5 and TRBJ1-1; perhaps TRBD1 as D (5 bases). V lost 2 bases, J lost 4 bases, and 11 bases lay in between. The CDR3 covers 14 residues. Germline loops: CDR1 MNHEY, CDR2 SVGAGI. CDR3 region: CASSYQGEVTEAFF. CDR3 nucleotide sequence: TGTGCCAGCAGTTACCAGGGTGAGGTCACTGAAGCTTTCTTT.

This clone was recorded a few times. This sequence joins TRBV14 and TRBJ1-1; D unresolved. Germline CDR1 SGHDN, CDR2 FVKESK. Trimming removed 2 bases from V and 2 bases from J, with 6 bases in between. The CDR3 contains 13 residues. The CDR3 DNA sequence: TGTGCCAGCAGCCAATCCGTAAACACTGAAGCTTTCTTT. This encodes CASSQSVNTEAFF. Drawing the rest from reference TRBV14 and TRBJ1-1, the complete variable domain is EAGVTQFPSHSVIEKGQTVTLRCDPISGHDNLYWYRRVMGKEIKFLLHFVKESKQDESGMPNNRFLAERTGGTYSTLKVQPAELEDSGVYFCASSQSVNTEAFFGQGTRLTVV.

The gene calls are TRBV19 and TRBJ1-1; tentative D call: TRBD1 (6 bases). This CDR3 region has 13 residues. In germline, CDR1 is LNHDA, CDR2 SQIVND (reference sequence). V was clipped by 7 bases and J by 6 bases, with 15 bases between them. The CDR3 protein is CASMVGGLAEAFF. The CDR3 DNA follows: TGTGCCAGTATGGTAGGGGGACTCGCTGAAGCTTTCTTT.

The V call is TRBV5-8, the J call TRBJ1-5; tentatively, D is TRBD1 (5 bases). The germline gives CDR1 SGHTS, CDR2 YDEGEE. Between the trimmed V and J ends, which lost 0 bases and 2 bases, there was a span of 15 bases. The CDR3 contains 17 residues. The CDR3 here is CASSLGLSGMGNQPQHF. In DNA, the CDR3 is TGTGCCAGCAGCTTGGGGTTATCAGGGATGGGCAATCAGCCCCAGCATTTT. Supplemented by reference TRBV5-8 and TRBJ1-5, the full variable domain reads EAGVTQSPTHLIKTRGQQATLRCSPISGHTSVYWYQQALGLGLQFLLWYDEGEERNRGNFPPRFSGRQFPNYSSELNVNALELEDSALYLCASSLGLSGMGNQPQHFGDGTRLSIL.